What follows are 24 T cell receptor beta chains derived from one specimen sequenced in a study of beta chain features in type 1 diabetes. Every isolated RNA sample was fully reverse transcribed, so sequencing captured expressed TCRB transcripts. Assay: immunoSEQ multiplex PCR; the TCRdb copy retains only in-frame clones and omits some. The data show 310,000 or so clones, with less than 9.5% seen just once and around 0.44% held by the top ten. Sample: central memory CD4+ T cells from blood. These TCRs come from a woman aged 18 to 35 in good health.

V gene TRBV10-3 combines with J gene TRBJ2-7; D is possibly TRBD1 (5 bases). This CDR3 has 14 amino acids. Germline V CDR1 and CDR2: ENHRY, SYGVKD. The V end lost 8 bases, the J end lost 0 bases, and 14 bases lay between the germline ends. The CDR3 nucleotides read TGTGCCATCCGCGACAGCCACTTCTCCTACGAGCAGTACTTC. It specifies CAIRDSHFSYEQYF.

The sample holds a few counts of this clone. This chain joins TRBV7-2 and TRBJ2-5, with 8 bases that match TRBD2. CDR1 is SGHTA, CDR2 FQGNSA, per germline. Losses at the gene ends were 2 bases for V and 2 bases for J; bases not matched to a gene: 10. This CDR3 is 17 amino acids long. CDR3 loop: CASSLTSGRAGQETQYF. The CDR3 nucleotides are TGTGCCAGCAGCTTAACGAGCGGGAGAGCTGGACAAGAGACCCAGTACTTC.

This clone appeared a few times. The CDR3 reads CASSQSAGWGELFF. The CDR3 DNA is TGTGCCAGCAGCCAATCTGCGGGATGGGGGGAGCTGTTTTTT. The genes are TRBV14 and TRBJ2-2; D perhaps matches TRBD2 (6 bases). CDR1 SGHDN and CDR2 FVKESK come from the germline V gene. V was cut by 2 bases and J by 8 bases, with 12 bases left in between. This CDR3 has 14 amino acids.

The table lists this clone with many counts. The genes are TRBV7-2 and TRBJ2-3; 9 nucleotides match TRBD2. Germline loops: CDR1 SGHTA, CDR2 FQGNSA. The CDR3 is made up of 14 amino acids. Trimming took 10 bases from V and 1 from J; bases not matched to a gene: 6. CDR3 sequence (DNA): TGTGCCATCAGGGGACTAGCCCGCACAGATACGCAGTATTTT. Amino acids: CAIRGLARTDTQYF.

J is TRBJ2-7 and V is TRBV18; 7 bases agree with TRBD1. The germline V gene has CDR1 KGHSH and CDR2 LQKENI. With V trimmed by 3 bases and J by 6 bases, 8 bases remained unmatched. This CDR3 is built from 14 residues. The DNA of the CDR3 is TGTGCCAGCTCACCGAGACAGGGTGTGGGCGAGCAGTACTTC. Translating gives CASSPRQGVGEQYF.

The table lists this clone with many counts. V and J are TRBV18 and TRBJ2-3, with 7 nucleotides matching TRBD2. J gave up 3 bases and V 3 bases, and 6 bases lay outside the gene matches. This CDR3 is built from 15 residues. The V gene's germline CDR1 is KGHSH and CDR2 LQKENI. This CDR3 is CASSPRGGSTDTQYF. For the CDR3, the DNA is TGTGCCAGCTCACCTCGTGGCGGGAGTACAGATACGCAGTATTTT.

This rearrangement joins TRBV18 to TRBJ2-7; D is ambiguous. Germline V gene data show CDR1 as KGHSH and CDR2 as LQKENI. The CDR3 totals 13 residues. The ends were cut back, 2 bases at V and 3 bases at J, with 8 bases in the middle. CDR3 residues: CASSPGYNYEQYF. CDR3 sequence (DNA): TGTGCCAGCTCACCAGGGTATAACTACGAGCAGTACTTC.

This clone showed up just a few times. The genes are TRBV5-1 and TRBJ2-3, with TRBD2 matching over 10 bases. Trimming cost V 2 bases and J 4 bases; bases outside gene matches: 7. Per germline, CDR1 SGHRS and CDR2 YFSETQ. This CDR3 has 16 amino acids. DNA of the CDR3: TGCGCCAGCAGCTTCATGCTAGCGGGAGTCGCAGATACGCAGTATTTT. Protein sequence: CASSFMLAGVADTQYF.

The chain is built from TRBV28 and TRBJ1-2; no reliable D call. The germline V and J ends were trimmed by 2 bases and 2 bases, with 6 bases remaining between them. CDR3 length: 13 residues. Germline-derived CDR1 and CDR2 are MDHEN and SYDVKM. The CDR3 spells CASSLPKNYGYTF. The DNA of the CDR3 is TGTGCCAGCAGTTTACCAAAAAACTATGGCTACACCTTC.

The table lists this clone with a few counts. For the CDR3, the DNA is TGTGCCAGCGAGTCGCAGGTGGGTGAGCAGTTCTTC. The encoded protein is CASESQVGEQFF. The V call is TRBV6-5, the J call TRBJ2-1; D ambiguous. CDR1 MNHEY and CDR2 SVGAGI come from the germline V gene. This CDR3 has 12 amino acids. V was clipped by 8 bases and J by 9 bases, with 14 bases between them.

Ten or more counts support this clone. This chain links TRBV7-9 with TRBJ1-4; 8 nucleotides match TRBD1. Germline CDR1 reads SEHNR; CDR2 reads FQNEAQ (reference sequence). The ends lost 5 bases at V and 5 bases at J; junction bases unmatched: 7. The CDR3 is made up of 15 amino acids. CDR3 in amino acids: CASSPRDRWNEKLFF. Here the CDR3 DNA reads TGTGCCAGCAGCCCCAGGGACAGGTGGAATGAAAAACTGTTTTTT.

This clone was recorded once. Other DNA sequences in this specimen translate into the identical CDR3. The rearrangement joins TRBV9 to TRBJ2-3; D unresolved. The CDR3 contains 15 residues. The germline CDR1 and CDR2 sequences are SGDLS and YYNGEE. The V end lost 0 bases, the J end lost 1 base, and 9 bases lay between the germline ends. CDR3 bases: TGTGCCAGCAGCGTAGCGCGGAGTCGCACAGATACGCAGTATTTT. Its protein product is CASSVARSRTDTQYF.

In this sample, this clone turned up once. Here the CDR3 DNA reads TGTGCCACCAGCAGAGATGGCCGGGCCTACAATGAGCAGTTCTTC. Protein: CATSRDGRAYNEQFF. The rearrangement joins TRBV15 to TRBJ2-1; no clear D. Germline values: CDR1 LNHNV, CDR2 YYDKDF (reference sequence). V dropped 0 bases and J dropped 2 bases, with 8 bases sitting between them. The CDR3 spans 15 residues. The full variable domain, completed using reference TRBV15 and TRBJ2-1, is DAMVIQNPRYQVTQFGKPVTLSCSQTLNHNVMYWYQQKSSQAPKLLFHYYDKDFNNEADTPDNFQSRRPNTSFCFLDIRSPGLGDTAMYLCATSRDGRAYNEQFFGPGTRLTVL.

This chain joins TRBV6-6 and TRBJ2-7; D call uncertain. The CDR3 loop spans 13 amino acids. Trimming shortened V by 8 bases and J by 3 bases, and 14 bases separated the two germline ends. Germline V gene lookup returns CDR1 MNHNY and CDR2 SVGAGI (reference sequence). The CDR3 nucleotides read TGTGCCAGCCAGCCGGCACAGAACTACGAGCAGTACTTC. Its translation: CASQPAQNYEQYF.

This clone was found a few times. The V call is TRBV7-6, the J call TRBJ2-1, with D possibly TRBD2 on 6 matching bases. V lost 2 bases and J lost 9, with 14 bases in between. The length of the CDR3 is 14 residues. Germline V gene lookup returns CDR1 SGHVS and CDR2 FNYEAQ. The CDR3 loop reads CASSLREHGGEQFF. Here the CDR3 DNA reads TGTGCCAGCAGCTTACGGGAGCACGGGGGTGAGCAGTTCTTC.

The V call is TRBV4-3, the J call TRBJ2-7; the match to TRBD1 covers 11 bases. After removal of 3 bases from V and 6 bases from J, the junction contained 4 bases not matched to a gene. The CDR3 has 14 amino acids. Germline V gene sequence: CDR1 LGHNA, CDR2 YSLEER. CDR3 nucleotides: TGCGCCAGCAGCCATGGACAGGGGGCGGGCGAGCAGTACTTC. Translating it yields CASSHGQGAGEQYF.

The chain carries TRBV2 and TRBJ2-1; D is perhaps TRBD1 (5 bases). CDR1 is SNHLY and CDR2 is FYNNEI in the germline V gene. This CDR3 has 13 amino acids. V shed 5 bases and J shed 4 bases, with 9 bases lying between them. The CDR3 sequence is CASSIDRYNEQFF. The CDR3 DNA is TGTGCCAGCAGTATCGACAGATACAATGAGCAGTTCTTC.

Regarding this clone: Distinct nucleotide sequences in the sample also encode this CDR3. Here the CDR3 reads CASSPGGANVLTF. CDR3 coding DNA: TGCGCCAGCTCCCCCGGTGGGGCCAACGTCCTGACTTTC. The V gene is TRBV5-1, the J gene TRBJ2-6, with no clear D. This CDR3 is built from 13 residues. Germline V gene sequence: CDR1 SGHRS, CDR2 YFSETQ. The V end lost 7 bases, the J end lost 3 bases, and 8 bases lay between the germline ends.

At least ten counts were recorded for this clone. The CDR3 protein is CASSDWVEKLFF. In DNA, the CDR3 is TGTGCCAGCAGCGACTGGGTCGAAAAACTGTTTTTT. This chain links TRBV7-8 with TRBJ1-4; no definite D call. Trimming pared 5 bases from V and 8 bases from J, leaving 9 bases between. The germline V gene has CDR1 SGHVS and CDR2 FQNEAQ. The CDR3 contains 12 residues.

This clone appeared many times. The V gene is TRBV28, the J gene TRBJ1-5; D unclear. Germline CDR1 MDHEN, CDR2 SYDVKM. Trimming left V 2 bases short and J 10 bases short, with 18 bases between. The CDR3 contains 15 residues. Here the CDR3 DNA reads TGTGCCAGCAGTTTAGGGGTACGGGGAATCCGTCCCCAGCATTTT. It is translated as CASSLGVRGIRPQHF.

The V call is TRBV18, the J call TRBJ2-3, with D perhaps matching TRBD1 or TRBD2 (6 bases each). Trimming left V 0 bases short and J 6 bases short, with 10 bases between. Germline V lookup: CDR1 KGHSH, CDR2 LQKENI. This CDR3 contains 14 residues. CDR3 sequence: CASSPPGGRDTQYF. CDR3 coding DNA: TGTGCCAGCTCACCACCGGGGGGCCGGGATACGCAGTATTTT.

This clone was counted between two and nine times. The chain links TRBV5-1 to TRBJ2-5; tentatively, D is TRBD1 (6 bases). The length of the CDR3 is 14 residues. The V gene's germline CDR1 is SGHRS and CDR2 YFSETQ. With 0 bases removed from V and 4 bases from J, the gap between germline ends came to 10 bases. CDR3 amino acids: CASSLGSRGETQYF. As DNA, the CDR3 is TGCGCCAGCAGCTTGGGATCCAGGGGAGAGACCCAGTACTTC.

This clone was counted many times. Other DNA sequences from this sample encode an identical CDR3 as well. Here the CDR3 DNA reads TGTGCCAGCAGCTTGAGGGGCTACGAGCAGTACTTC. Amino acid sequence: CASSLRGYEQYF. The V call is TRBV5-4, the J call TRBJ2-7, with a possible D match to TRBD1 (5 bases). This CDR3 is built from 12 residues. CDR1 and CDR2 (germline): SGHNT, YYREEE (reference sequence). Between the trimmed V and J ends, which lost 1 base and 3 bases, there was a span of 5 bases.

This clone has more than one count but fewer than ten. The rearrangement uses TRBV7-2 and TRBJ1-5; no clear D. CDR1 is SGHTA, CDR2 FQGNSA, per germline. The CDR3 covers 14 residues. The V end lost 6 bases, the J end lost 0 bases, and 9 bases lay between the germline ends. The CDR3 sequence is CASSLGISNQPQHF. The CDR3 DNA reads TGTGCCAGCAGTCTAGGGATTAGCAATCAGCCCCAGCATTTT.